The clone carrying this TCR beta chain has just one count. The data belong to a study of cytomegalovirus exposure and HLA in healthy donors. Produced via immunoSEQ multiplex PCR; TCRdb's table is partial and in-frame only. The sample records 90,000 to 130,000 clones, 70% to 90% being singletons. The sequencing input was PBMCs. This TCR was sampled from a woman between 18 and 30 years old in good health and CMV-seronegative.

The CDR3 DNA reads TGTGCCAGTAGTATTATCAGGGGACCGGCACCCCTCCACTTT. Translated, it gives CASSIIRGPAPLHF. The V call is TRBV19, the J call TRBJ1-6; D is possibly TRBD1 (6 bases). V was clipped by 3 bases and J by 11 bases, with 14 bases between them. CDR3 length: 14 amino acids. Germline lookup yields CDR1 LNHDA and CDR2 SQIVND (reference sequence).